These 18 T cell receptor beta chains share one sample of origin, sequenced in a study of T cells in Graves' hyperthyroidism and ophthalmopathy. It was RNA transcripts that yielded the amplified TCR beta CDR3 regions. The primer set for the first-round RT-PCR of the TCR CDR3 was HTBI. TCRdb processed the multiplex PCR reads anew with MiXCR; each CDR3 protein has one entry. The table has 800,000 or so distinct CDR3 sequences, over 35% seen once. The sequenced material came from blood. The receptor source for this set is a man younger than 30 with Graves' hyperthyroidism.

This chain joins TRBV25-1 and TRBJ1-6; D perhaps matches TRBD1 (5 bases). This CDR3 comprises 14 residues. V was shortened by 8 bases and J by 8 bases, with 16 bases between the two germline ends. Germline values: CDR1 MGHDK, CDR2 SYGVNS. The CDR3 nucleotides are TGTGCCAGCGGGGACCAGACAGTTGATTCACCCCTCCACTTT. This codes for CASGDQTVDSPLHF.

Ten or more counts support this clonotype. V gene TRBV19 combines with J gene TRBJ1-3; no firm D call. V was cut by 10 bases and J by 1 base, with 11 bases left in between. The CDR3 extends over 13 amino acids. Germline values: CDR1 LNHDA, CDR2 SQIVND (reference sequence). As DNA, the CDR3 is TGTGCCACTAGATTCTCGTCTGGAAACACCATATATTTT. Its protein product is CATRFSSGNTIYF.

This clonotype was found many times. The chain joins TRBV10-3 to TRBJ2-7, with TRBD1 matching over 9 bases. The ends lost 11 bases at V and 2 bases at J; junction bases unmatched: 4. The length of the CDR3 is 12 residues. Germline-derived CDR1 and CDR2 are ENHRY and SYGVKD. The DNA of the CDR3 is TGTGCCGGGGGACAGGGTACCTACGAGCAGTACTTC. It codes for CAGGQGTYEQYF.

As to this clonotype: Relative to the germline gene, one junction end is altered; a read error may explain this. The rearrangement uses TRBV7-8 and TRBJ1-2, with 12 bases matching TRBD1. Germline CDR1 SGHVS, CDR2 FQNEAQ. CDR3 length equals 16 residues. CDR3 coding DNA: TGCGCCAGCAGCCAAGAGGGGACAGGGGGCTCGGGCGGCTACACCTTC. Protein product: CASSQEGTGGSGGYTF.

The V call is TRBV11-2, the J call TRBJ1-4; TRBD1 aligns across 8 bases. The CDR3 extends over 16 amino acids. The trim removed 5 bases at V and 5 bases at J, leaving 10 bases unmatched. From germline, CDR1 is SGHAT and CDR2 FQNNGV. CDR3 sequence (DNA): TGTGCCAGCAGCCAAACCGGGACAGGCTTCAATGAAAAACTGTTTTTT. Protein sequence: CASSQTGTGFNEKLFF.

The chain couples TRBV7-9 to TRBJ1-2; D possibly corresponds to TRBD1 (5 bases). CDR1 and CDR2 from the germline V gene are SEHNR and FQNEAQ (reference sequence). This CDR3 spans 17 amino acids. The V gene lost 1 base and the J gene lost 5 bases, with 20 bases spanning the gap. The CDR3 nucleotides read TGTGCCAGCAGCTTAGTTCTAAACGGCCCTCGGGGGTATGGCTACACCTTC. Translation gives CASSLVLNGPRGYGYTF.

This clonotype was counted between two and nine times. This sequence joins TRBV9 and TRBJ2-7, with D possibly TRBD1 on 6 matching bases. V was cut by 2 bases and J by 5 bases, with 14 bases left in between. Germline CDR1 reads SGDLS; CDR2 reads YYNGEE. The CDR3 loop spans 14 amino acids. CDR3 DNA: TGTGCCAGCAGCGTGGGTGGACAGAATGACGAGCAGTACTTC. Translating it yields CASSVGGQNDEQYF. Looking up the rest from reference TRBV9 and TRBJ2-7 gives the full variable domain: DSGVTQTPKHLITATGQRVTLRCSPRSGDLSVYWYQQSLDQGLQFLIQYYNGEERAKGNILERFSAQQFPDLHSELNLSSLELGDSALYFCASSVGGQNDEQYFGPGTRLTVT.

The V call is TRBV15, the J call TRBJ2-7, with D maybe TRBD1 (6 bases). The V gene's germline CDR1 is LNHNV and CDR2 YYDKDF (reference sequence). Trimming stripped 2 bases from V and 0 bases from J, with 11 bases between. The CDR3 is 15 amino acids. CDR3: CATSRSTDSSYEQYF. CDR3 DNA: TGTGCCACCAGCAGATCTACGGACAGCTCCTACGAGCAGTACTTC.

V usage is TRBV6-2 or TRBV6-3 and J usage is TRBJ2-5; D not resolved. Germline-derived CDR1 and CDR2 are MNHEY and SVGEGT. This CDR3 region has 12 residues. Trimming took off 0 bases at V and 5 bases at J, with 4 bases between the two ends. CDR3 nucleotides: TGTGCCAGCAGTTACTCTTCCGAGACCCAGTACTTC. Its translation is CASSYSSETQYF.

A word on this clonotype: Just one base apart from a much larger clone, this may be a read error. This chain uses TRBV15 with TRBJ1-5; D perhaps matches TRBD1 (5 bases). There are 18 residues in the CDR3. Germline CDR1 is LNHNV and CDR2 is YYDKDF (reference sequence). This CDR3 reads CATSRDYLGTDSNQPRHF. CDR3 sequence (DNA): TGTGCCACCAGCAGAGACTACCTTGGGACCGATAGCAATCAGCCCCGGCATTTT. Full variable domain (missing parts from reference TRBV15 and TRBJ1-5): DAMVIQNPRYQVTQFGKPVTLSCSQTLNHNVMYWYQQKSSQAPKLLFHYYDKDFNNEADTPDNFQSRRPNTSFCFLDIRSPGLGDTAMYLCATSRDYLGTDSNQPRHFGDGTRLSIL.

This clonotype appeared once. This may stem from a read error, because a much larger clone lies one nucleotide away. This chain joins TRBV2 and TRBJ2-7, with D tentatively TRBD1 (5 bases). The V and J ends lost 5 bases and 7 bases respectively, with 12 bases between them. The CDR3 runs 12 residues. Germline V CDR1 and CDR2: SNHLY, FYNNEI. This CDR3 reads CASSSRVKEQYF. The CDR3 DNA sequence: TGTGCCAGCAGTAGCAGGGTAAAGGAGCAGTACTTC. Based on the CDR3 plus reference TRBV2 and TRBJ2-7, the full variable domain is EPEVTQTPSHQVTQMGQEVILRCVPISNHLYFYWYRQILGQKVEFLVSFYNNEISEKSEIFDDQFSVERPDGSNFTLKIRSTKLEDSAMYFCASSSRVKEQYFGPGTRLTVT.

Points on this clonotype: The junction and the germline gene differ at one end; a read error may be behind it. The V call is TRBV7-9, the J call TRBJ2-7, with unresolved D. The germline CDR1 and CDR2 sequences are SEHNR and FQNEAQ (reference sequence). The CDR3 sequence is 13 residues long. CDR3 in DNA: TGTGCCAGCAACTTAACCAGCTCCTACGAGCAGTACTTC. This translates into CASNLTSSYEQYF.

The chain carries TRBV5-4 and TRBJ1-1; D is uncertain. V gave up 3 bases and J gave up 0 bases, with 15 bases separating them. The CDR3 consists of 16 residues. CDR1 and CDR2 (germline): SGHNT, YYREEE (reference sequence). Here the CDR3 reads CASSSLGGPMNTEAFF. In DNA, the CDR3 is TGTGCCAGCAGCTCATTAGGAGGGCCCATGAACACTGAAGCTTTCTTT.

This clonotype is a singleton in its sample. Written as DNA, the CDR3 is TGTGCCAGCGGGCCCCGCAATTCGAACACCGGGGAGCTGTTTTTT. Its protein is CASGPRNSNTGELFF. This chain uses TRBV7-2 with TRBJ2-2; no definite D call. Germline V gene data show CDR1 as SGHTA and CDR2 as FQGNSA. V was shortened by 8 bases and J by 0 bases, with 13 bases between the two germline ends. The CDR3 consists of 15 residues.

This clonotype has only a few counts. This is likely a read error, given that the CDR3 carries no conserved phenylalanine or tryptophan at its end. The limits of the CDR3 on the DNA are not certain, so only TCRdb's listed CDR3 is given. The CDR3 protein is CASSTLTSGSLGL. This rearrangement joins TRBV28 to TRBJ2-7; TRBD2, the D gene given by the table, was not confirmed from the DNA. The CDR3 has 13 amino acids, counting both end residues. Germline loops: CDR1 MDHEN, CDR2 SYDVKM.

The genes are TRBV6-1 and TRBJ1-1; a weak D match, TRBD1 (5 bases). V dropped 2 bases and J dropped 6 bases, with 13 bases sitting between them. The germline CDR1 and CDR2 sequences are MNHNS and SASEGT. The CDR3 contains 14 residues. The DNA of the CDR3 is TGTGCCAGCAGTGAATGGAGGGCGGGGGCTGAAGCTTTCTTT. Its translation is CASSEWRAGAEAFF.

This clonotype came up many times. The V gene is TRBV7-2, the J gene TRBJ1-4; no firm D call. The CDR3 has 13 amino acids. In germline, CDR1 is SGHTA, CDR2 FQGNSA. Trimming took 5 bases from V and 4 from J, leaving 8 bases between them. CDR3 in DNA: TGTGCCAGCAGCGAGAGCTATAATGAAAAACTGTTTTTT. It specifies CASSESYNEKLFF.

The gene calls are TRBV12-3 or TRBV12-4 and TRBJ2-7, with 7 bases identical to TRBD2. This CDR3 is 14 amino acids long. V dropped 3 bases and J dropped 6; count of bases not matched to a gene: 8. In DNA, the CDR3 is TGTGCCAGCAGTTTCAGTATAGGGAGGGTCGAGCAGTACTTC. It specifies CASSFSIGRVEQYF.